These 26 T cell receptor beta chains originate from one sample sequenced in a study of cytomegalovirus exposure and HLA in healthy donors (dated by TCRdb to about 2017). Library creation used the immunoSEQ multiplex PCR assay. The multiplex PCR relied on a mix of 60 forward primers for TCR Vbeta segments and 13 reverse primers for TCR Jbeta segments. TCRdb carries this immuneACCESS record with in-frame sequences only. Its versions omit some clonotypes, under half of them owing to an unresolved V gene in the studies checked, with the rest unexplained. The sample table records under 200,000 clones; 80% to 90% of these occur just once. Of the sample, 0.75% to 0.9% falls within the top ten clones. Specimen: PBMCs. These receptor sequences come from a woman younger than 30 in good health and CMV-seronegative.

The CDR3 DNA reads as TGTGCCAGCAGTCTCGGACAACTGAGCACAGATACGCAGTATTTT. The encoded protein is CASSLGQLSTDTQYF. This sequence joins TRBV6-4 and TRBJ2-3; perhaps TRBD1 as D (5 bases). Trimming pared 5 bases from V and 0 bases from J, leaving 12 bases between. Germline values: CDR1 MRHNA, CDR2 SNTAGT. The length of the CDR3 is 15 residues.

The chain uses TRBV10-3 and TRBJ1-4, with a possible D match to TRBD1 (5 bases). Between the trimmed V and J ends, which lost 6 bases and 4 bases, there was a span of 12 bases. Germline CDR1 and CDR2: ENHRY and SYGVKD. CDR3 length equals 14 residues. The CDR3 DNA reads TGTGCCATCAGCAAAGACAGTCTTAATGAAAAACTGTTTTTT. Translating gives CAISKDSLNEKLFF.

Here the CDR3 DNA reads TGTGCCAGCAGGGCGGGATCGGAGACCCAGTACTTC. This gives the protein CASRAGSETQYF. This sequence joins TRBV6-1 and TRBJ2-5; possible D gene TRBD2, 6 bases. CDR3 length: 12 amino acids. Trimming pared 6 bases from V and 5 bases from J, leaving 10 bases between. Germline V gene sequence: CDR1 MNHNS, CDR2 SASEGT.

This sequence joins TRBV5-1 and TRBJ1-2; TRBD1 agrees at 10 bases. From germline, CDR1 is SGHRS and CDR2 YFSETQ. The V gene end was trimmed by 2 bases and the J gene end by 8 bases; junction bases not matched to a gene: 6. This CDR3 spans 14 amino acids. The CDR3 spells CASSFTGTGEGYTF. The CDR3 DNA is TGCGCCAGCAGCTTTACCGGGACAGGGGAAGGCTACACCTTC.

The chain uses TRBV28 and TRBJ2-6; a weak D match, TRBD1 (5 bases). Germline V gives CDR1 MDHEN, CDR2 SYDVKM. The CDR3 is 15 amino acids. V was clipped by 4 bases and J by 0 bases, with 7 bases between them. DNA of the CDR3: TGTGCCAGCAGTTACAGGAACTCTGGGGCCAACGTCCTGACTTTC. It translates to CASSYRNSGANVLTF.

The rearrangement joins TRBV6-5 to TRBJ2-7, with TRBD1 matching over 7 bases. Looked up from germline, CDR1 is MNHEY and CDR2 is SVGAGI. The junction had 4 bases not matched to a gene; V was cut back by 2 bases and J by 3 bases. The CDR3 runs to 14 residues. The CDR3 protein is CASSYLAGGYEQYF. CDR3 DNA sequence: TGTGCCAGCAGTTACCTGGCAGGGGGCTACGAGCAGTACTTC.

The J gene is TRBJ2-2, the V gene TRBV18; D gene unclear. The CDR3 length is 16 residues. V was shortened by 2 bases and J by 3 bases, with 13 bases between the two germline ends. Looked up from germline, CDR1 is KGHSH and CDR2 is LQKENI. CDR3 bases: TGTGCCAGCTCACCAGTAACCCCCGAGGACACCGGGGAGCTGTTTTTT. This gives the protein CASSPVTPEDTGELFF.

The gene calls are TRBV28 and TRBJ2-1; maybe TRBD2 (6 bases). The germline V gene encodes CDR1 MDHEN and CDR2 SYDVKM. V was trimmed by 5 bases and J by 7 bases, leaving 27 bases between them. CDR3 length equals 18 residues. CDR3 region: CASSLLYGRDTLQNEQFF. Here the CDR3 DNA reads TGTGCCAGCAGTCTTCTTTACGGGCGGGATACCCTCCAAAATGAGCAGTTCTTC.

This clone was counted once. The DNA for the CDR3 is TGTGCCAGCAGCCATGCCGGGACAGGGATCACTGAAGCTTTCTTT. Amino acid sequence: CASSHAGTGITEAFF. The chain couples TRBV28 to TRBJ1-1, with 9 bases aligning to TRBD1. V lost 6 bases and J lost 4; bases outside the gene matches: 9. CDR1 MDHEN and CDR2 SYDVKM come from the germline V gene. The CDR3 runs 15 residues.

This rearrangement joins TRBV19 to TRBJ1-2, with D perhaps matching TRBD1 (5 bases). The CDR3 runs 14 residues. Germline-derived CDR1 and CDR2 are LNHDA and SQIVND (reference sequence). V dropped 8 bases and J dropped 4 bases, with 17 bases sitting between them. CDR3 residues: CASARDSGFYGYTF. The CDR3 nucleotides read TGTGCCAGTGCTAGGGACTCCGGCTTCTATGGCTACACCTTC.

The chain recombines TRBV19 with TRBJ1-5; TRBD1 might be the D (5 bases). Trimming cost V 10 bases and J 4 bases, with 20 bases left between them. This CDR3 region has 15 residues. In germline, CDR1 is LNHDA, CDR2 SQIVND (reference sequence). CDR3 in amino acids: CATRRGGEGNQPQHF. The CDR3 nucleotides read TGTGCCACCCGACGGGGGGGAGAAGGGAATCAGCCCCAGCATTTT.

The CDR3 loop reads CASSLAGGYEGANEKLFF. In DNA form, the CDR3 reads TGTGCCAGCAGTTTAGCAGGGGGCTATGAGGGGGCTAATGAAAAACTGTTTTTT. This sequence joins TRBV28 and TRBJ1-4, with 8 bases fitting TRBD1. The CDR3 has 18 residues. The V segment lost 2 bases and the J segment 3 bases; nucleotides outside the gene matches: 11. CDR1 is MDHEN and CDR2 is SYDVKM in the germline V gene.

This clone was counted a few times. CDR3 DNA: TGTGCCAGCAGCCTGATTATGAGGGCAGCCGATCAAGAGACCCAGTACTTC. It translates to CASSLIMRAADQETQYF. The rearrangement links TRBV28 to TRBJ2-5, with TRBD2 as a possible D gene (5 bases). This CDR3 has 17 residues. V gave up 6 bases and J gave up 2 bases, with 22 bases separating them. Germline V gene data show CDR1 as MDHEN and CDR2 as SYDVKM.

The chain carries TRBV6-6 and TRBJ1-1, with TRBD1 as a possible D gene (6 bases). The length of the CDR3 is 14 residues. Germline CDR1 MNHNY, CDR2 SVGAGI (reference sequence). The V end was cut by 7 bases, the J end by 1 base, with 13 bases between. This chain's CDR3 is CASIWEGGNTEAFF. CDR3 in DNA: TGTGCCAGCATCTGGGAGGGGGGGAACACTGAAGCTTTCTTT.

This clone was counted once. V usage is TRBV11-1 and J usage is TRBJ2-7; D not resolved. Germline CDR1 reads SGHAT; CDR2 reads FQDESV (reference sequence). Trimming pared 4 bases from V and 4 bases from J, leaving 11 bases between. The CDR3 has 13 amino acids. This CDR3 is CASSSPRLYEQYF. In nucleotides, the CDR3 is TGTGCCAGCAGCTCGCCGCGCCTTTACGAGCAGTACTTC.

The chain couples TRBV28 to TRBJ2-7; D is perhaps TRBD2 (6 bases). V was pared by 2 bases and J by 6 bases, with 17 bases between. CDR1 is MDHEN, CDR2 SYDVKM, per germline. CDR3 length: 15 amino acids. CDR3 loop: CASSLEGLSDGEQYF. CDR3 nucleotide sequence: TGTGCCAGCAGTTTAGAGGGACTTTCTGACGGCGAGCAGTACTTC.

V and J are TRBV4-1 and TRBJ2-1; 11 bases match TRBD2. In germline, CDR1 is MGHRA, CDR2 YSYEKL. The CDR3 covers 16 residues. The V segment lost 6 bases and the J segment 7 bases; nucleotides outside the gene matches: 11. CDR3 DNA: TGCGCCAGCAGACGGCTACTAGCGGGAGAGGGGAATGAGCAGTTCTTC. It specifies CASRRLLAGEGNEQFF.

The CDR3 DNA sequence: TGTGCCAGCAGCTTAGGGGGTCGCCTAGCGGGAGGGTACAATGAGCAGTTCTTC. Protein sequence: CASSLGGRLAGGYNEQFF. The rearrangement links TRBV7-6 to TRBJ2-1, with 12 bases identical to TRBD2. CDR3 size: 18 residues. Germline V gives CDR1 SGHVS, CDR2 FNYEAQ. Trimming at V came to 1 base and at J to 4 bases, leaving 8 bases not matched to a gene. The full variable domain, rest sourced from reference TRBV7-6 and TRBJ2-1, is GAGVSQSPRYKVTKRGQDVALRCDPISGHVSLYWYRQALGQGPEFLTYFNYEAQQDKSGLPNDRFSAERPEGSISTLTIQRTEQRDSAMYRCASSLGGRLAGGYNEQFFGPGTRLTVL.

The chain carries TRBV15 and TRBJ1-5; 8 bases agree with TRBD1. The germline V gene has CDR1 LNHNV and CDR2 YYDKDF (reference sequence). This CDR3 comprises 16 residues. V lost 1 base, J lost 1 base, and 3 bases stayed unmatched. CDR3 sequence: CATSRATGASNQPQHF. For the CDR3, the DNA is TGTGCCACCAGCAGAGCGACAGGGGCCAGCAATCAGCCCCAGCATTTT. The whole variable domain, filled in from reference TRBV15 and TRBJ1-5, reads DAMVIQNPRYQVTQFGKPVTLSCSQTLNHNVMYWYQQKSSQAPKLLFHYYDKDFNNEADTPDNFQSRRPNTSFCFLDIRSPGLGDTAMYLCATSRATGASNQPQHFGDGTRLSIL.

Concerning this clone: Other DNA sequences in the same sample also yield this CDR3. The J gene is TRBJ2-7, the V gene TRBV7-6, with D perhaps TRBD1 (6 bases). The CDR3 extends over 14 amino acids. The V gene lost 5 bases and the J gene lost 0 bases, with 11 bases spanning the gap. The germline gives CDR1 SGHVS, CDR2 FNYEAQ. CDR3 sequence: CASSPRDNSYEQYF. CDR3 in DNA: TGTGCCAGCAGCCCCCGGGACAACTCCTACGAGCAGTACTTC.

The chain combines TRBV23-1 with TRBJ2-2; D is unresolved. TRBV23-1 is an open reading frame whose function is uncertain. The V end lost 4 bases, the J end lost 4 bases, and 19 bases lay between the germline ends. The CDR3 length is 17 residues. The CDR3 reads CASSPTPAGSPTGELFF. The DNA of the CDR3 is TGCGCCAGCAGTCCCACTCCGGCAGGCAGCCCCACCGGGGAGCTGTTTTTT.

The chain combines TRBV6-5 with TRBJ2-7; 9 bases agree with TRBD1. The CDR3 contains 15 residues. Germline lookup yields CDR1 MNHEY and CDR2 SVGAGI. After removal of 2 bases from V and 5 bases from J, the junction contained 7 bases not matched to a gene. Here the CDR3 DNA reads TGTGCCAGCAGTTACCGGGACAGGGCCCCTCACGAGCAGTACTTC. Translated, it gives CASSYRDRAPHEQYF.

CDR3: CSVEDPEGIITF. The CDR3 bases are TGCAGCGTTGAAGATCCGGAGGGGATCATCACCTTC. The chain employs TRBV29-1 and TRBJ1-2; weak D call: TRBD1 (5 bases). The CDR3 is 12 residues long. V shed 0 bases and J shed 13 bases, with 15 bases lying between them. Germline V CDR1 and CDR2: SQVTM, ANQGSEA. Combining the CDR3 with reference TRBV29-1 and TRBJ1-2 gives the whole variable domain SAVISQKPSRDICQRGTSLTIQCQVDSQVTMMFWYRQQPGQSLTLIATANQGSEATYESGFVIDKFPISRPNLTFSTLTVSNMSPEDSSIYLCSVEDPEGIITFGSGTRLTVV.

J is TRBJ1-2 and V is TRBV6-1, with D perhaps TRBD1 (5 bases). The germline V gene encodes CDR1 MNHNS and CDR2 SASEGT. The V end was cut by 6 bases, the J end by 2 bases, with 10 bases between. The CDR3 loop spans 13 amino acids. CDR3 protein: CASSMDTNYGYTF. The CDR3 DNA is TGTGCCAGCAGCATGGACACGAACTATGGCTACACCTTC.

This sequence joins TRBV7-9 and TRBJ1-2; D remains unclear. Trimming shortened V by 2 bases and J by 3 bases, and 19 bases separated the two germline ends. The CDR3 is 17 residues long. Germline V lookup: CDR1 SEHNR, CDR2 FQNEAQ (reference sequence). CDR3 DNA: TGTGCCAGCAGCTTAAGTGTCCTGAGGCCGCTAGACTATGGCTACACCTTC. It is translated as CASSLSVLRPLDYGYTF.

The CDR3 spells CASKLAGGIGELFF. The CDR3 nucleotides are TGTGCCAGCAAACTAGCGGGAGGAATCGGGGAGCTGTTTTTT. The chain carries TRBV28 and TRBJ2-2, with 12 nucleotides matching TRBD2. Germline V gene sequence: CDR1 MDHEN, CDR2 SYDVKM. The trim removed 7 bases at V and 7 bases at J, leaving 4 bases unmatched. CDR3 length: 14 residues.